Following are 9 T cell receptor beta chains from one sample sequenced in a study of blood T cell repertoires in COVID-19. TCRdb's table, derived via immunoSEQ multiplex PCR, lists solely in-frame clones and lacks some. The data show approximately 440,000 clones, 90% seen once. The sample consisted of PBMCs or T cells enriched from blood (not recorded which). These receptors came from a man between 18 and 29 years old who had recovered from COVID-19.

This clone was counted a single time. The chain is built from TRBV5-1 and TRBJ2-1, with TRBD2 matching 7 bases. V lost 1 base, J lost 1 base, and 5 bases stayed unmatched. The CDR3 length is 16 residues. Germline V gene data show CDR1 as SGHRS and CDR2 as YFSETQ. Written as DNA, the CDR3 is TGCGCCAGCAGCTTGTCAGCGGGACGGTCCTACAATGAGCAGTTCTTC. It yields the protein CASSLSAGRSYNEQFF.

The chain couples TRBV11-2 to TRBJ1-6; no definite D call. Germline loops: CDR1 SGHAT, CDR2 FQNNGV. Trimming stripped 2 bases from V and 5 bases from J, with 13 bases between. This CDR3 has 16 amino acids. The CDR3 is CASSLRGRVDNSPLHF. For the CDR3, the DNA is TGTGCCAGCAGCTTAAGAGGCCGTGTGGATAATTCACCCCTCCACTTT.

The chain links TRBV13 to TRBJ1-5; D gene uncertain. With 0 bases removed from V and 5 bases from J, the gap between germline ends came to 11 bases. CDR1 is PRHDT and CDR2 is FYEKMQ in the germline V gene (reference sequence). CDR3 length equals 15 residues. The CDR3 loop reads CASSLGGVADQPQHF. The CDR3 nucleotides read TGTGCCAGCAGCTTAGGGGGAGTCGCGGATCAGCCCCAGCATTTT.

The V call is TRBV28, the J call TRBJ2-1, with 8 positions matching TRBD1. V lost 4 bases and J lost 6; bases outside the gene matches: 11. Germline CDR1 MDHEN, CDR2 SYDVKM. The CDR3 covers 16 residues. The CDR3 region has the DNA TGTGCCAGCAGTTCCCCTGACAGGGGAAGATCCAATGAGCAGTTCTTC. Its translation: CASSSPDRGRSNEQFF. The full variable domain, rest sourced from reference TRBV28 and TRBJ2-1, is DVKVTQSSRYLVKRTGEKVFLECVQDMDHENMFWYRQDPGLGLRLIYFSYDVKMKEKGDIPEGYSVSREKKERFSLILESASTNQTSMYLCASSSPDRGRSNEQFFGPGTRLTVL.

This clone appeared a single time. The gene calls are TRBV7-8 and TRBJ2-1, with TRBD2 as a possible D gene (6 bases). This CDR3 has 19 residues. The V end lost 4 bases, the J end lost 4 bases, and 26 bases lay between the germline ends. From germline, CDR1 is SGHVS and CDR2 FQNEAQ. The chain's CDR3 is CASSSARPYSSVRYNEQFF. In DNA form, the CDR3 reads TGTGCCAGCAGCTCCGCGAGACCGTATTCTAGCGTAAGATACAATGAGCAGTTCTTC.

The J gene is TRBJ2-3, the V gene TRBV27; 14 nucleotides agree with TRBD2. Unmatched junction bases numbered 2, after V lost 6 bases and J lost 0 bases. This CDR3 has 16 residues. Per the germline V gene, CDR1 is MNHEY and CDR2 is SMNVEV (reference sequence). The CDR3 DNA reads TGTGCCAGCAGCTGGACTAGCGGGGGGAGCACAGATACGCAGTATTTT. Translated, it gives CASSWTSGGSTDTQYF.

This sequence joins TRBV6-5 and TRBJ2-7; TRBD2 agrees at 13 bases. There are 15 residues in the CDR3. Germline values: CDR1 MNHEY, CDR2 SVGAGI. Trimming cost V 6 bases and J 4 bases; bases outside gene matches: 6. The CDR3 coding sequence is TGTGCCAGCAGCTCCGGGACTAGCGGGGCATACGAGCAGTACTTC. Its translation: CASSSGTSGAYEQYF.

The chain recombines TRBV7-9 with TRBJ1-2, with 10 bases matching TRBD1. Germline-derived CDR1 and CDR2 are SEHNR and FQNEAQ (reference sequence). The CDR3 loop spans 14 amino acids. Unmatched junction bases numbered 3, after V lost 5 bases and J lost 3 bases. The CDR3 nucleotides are TGTGCCAGCAGCCGGGGACAGGGGTACTATGGCTACACCTTC. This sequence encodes CASSRGQGYYGYTF.

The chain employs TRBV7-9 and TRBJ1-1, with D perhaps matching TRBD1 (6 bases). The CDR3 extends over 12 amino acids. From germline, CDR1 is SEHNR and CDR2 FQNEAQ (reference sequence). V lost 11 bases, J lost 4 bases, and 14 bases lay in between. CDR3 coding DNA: TGTGCCGGTGAGACAGGAATCACTGAAGCTTTCTTT. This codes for CAGETGITEAFF.